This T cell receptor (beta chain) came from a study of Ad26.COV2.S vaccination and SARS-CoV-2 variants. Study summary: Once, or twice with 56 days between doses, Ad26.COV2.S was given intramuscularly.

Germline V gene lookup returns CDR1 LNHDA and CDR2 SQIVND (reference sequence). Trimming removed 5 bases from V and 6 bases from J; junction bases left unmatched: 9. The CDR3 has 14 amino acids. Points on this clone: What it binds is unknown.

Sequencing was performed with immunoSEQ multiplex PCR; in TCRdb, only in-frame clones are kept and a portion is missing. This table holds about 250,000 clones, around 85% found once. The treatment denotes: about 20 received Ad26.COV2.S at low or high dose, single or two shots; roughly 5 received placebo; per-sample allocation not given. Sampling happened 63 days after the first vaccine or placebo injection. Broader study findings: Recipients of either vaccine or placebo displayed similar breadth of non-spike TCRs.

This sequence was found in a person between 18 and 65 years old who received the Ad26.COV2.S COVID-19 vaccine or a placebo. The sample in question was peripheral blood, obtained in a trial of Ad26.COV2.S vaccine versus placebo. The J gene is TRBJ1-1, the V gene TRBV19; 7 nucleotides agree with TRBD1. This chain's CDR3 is CASSQRGLESEAFF. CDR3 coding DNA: TGTGCCAGTAGTCAGAGGGGGCTAGAGTCTGAAGCTTTCTTT.